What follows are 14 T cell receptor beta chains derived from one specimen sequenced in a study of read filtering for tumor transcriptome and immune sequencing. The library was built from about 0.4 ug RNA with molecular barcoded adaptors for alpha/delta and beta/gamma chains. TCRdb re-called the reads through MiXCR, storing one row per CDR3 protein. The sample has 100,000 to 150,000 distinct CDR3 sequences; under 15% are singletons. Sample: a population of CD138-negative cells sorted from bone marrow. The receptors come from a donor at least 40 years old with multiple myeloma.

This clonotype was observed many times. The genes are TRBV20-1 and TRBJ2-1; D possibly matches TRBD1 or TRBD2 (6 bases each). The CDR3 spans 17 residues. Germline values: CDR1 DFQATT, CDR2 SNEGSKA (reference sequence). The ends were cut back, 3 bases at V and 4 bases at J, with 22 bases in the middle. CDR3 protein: CSARAGPPSGAYNEQFF. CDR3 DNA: TGCAGTGCTAGGGCGGGACCACCGTCGGGGGCTTACAATGAGCAGTTCTTC.

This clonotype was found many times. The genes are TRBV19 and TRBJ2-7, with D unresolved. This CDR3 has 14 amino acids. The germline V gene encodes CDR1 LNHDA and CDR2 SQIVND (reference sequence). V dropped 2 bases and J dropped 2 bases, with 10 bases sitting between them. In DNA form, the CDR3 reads TGTGCCAGTAGTATAAAGCCCCCACCCTACGAGCAGTACTTC. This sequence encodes CASSIKPPPYEQYF.

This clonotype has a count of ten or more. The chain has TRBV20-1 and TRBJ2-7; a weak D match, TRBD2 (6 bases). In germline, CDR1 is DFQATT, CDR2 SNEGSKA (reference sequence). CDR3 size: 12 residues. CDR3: CSIRLDSYEQYF. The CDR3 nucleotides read TGCAGCATCAGACTAGATTCCTACGAGCAGTACTTC.

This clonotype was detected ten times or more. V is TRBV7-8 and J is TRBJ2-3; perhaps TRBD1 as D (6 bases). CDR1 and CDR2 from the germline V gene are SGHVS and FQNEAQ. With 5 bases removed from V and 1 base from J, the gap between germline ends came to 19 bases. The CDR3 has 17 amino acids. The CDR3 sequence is CASSPRPGEYGTDTQYF. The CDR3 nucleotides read TGTGCCAGCAGCCCTAGGCCAGGGGAATATGGCACAGATACGCAGTATTTT.

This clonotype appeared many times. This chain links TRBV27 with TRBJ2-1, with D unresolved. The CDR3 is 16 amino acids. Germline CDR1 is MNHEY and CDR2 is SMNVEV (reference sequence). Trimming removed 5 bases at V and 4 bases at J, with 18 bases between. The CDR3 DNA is TGTGCCAGCAGTCTCAACAAACAGAACCATTACAATGAGCAGTTCTTC. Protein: CASSLNKQNHYNEQFF.

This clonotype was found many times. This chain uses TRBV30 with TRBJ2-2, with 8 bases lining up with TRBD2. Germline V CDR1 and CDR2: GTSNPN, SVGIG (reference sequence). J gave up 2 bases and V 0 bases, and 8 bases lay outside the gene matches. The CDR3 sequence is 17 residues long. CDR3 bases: TGTGCCTGGAGTGTACAGTATAGCGGGATTAACACCGGGGAGCTGTTTTTT. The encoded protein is CAWSVQYSGINTGELFF. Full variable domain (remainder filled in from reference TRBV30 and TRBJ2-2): SQTIHQWPATLVQPVGSPLSLECTVEGTSNPNLYWYRQAAGRGLQLLFYSVGIGQISSEVPQNLSASRPQDRQFILSSKKLLLSDSGFYLCAWSVQYSGINTGELFFGEGSRLTVL.

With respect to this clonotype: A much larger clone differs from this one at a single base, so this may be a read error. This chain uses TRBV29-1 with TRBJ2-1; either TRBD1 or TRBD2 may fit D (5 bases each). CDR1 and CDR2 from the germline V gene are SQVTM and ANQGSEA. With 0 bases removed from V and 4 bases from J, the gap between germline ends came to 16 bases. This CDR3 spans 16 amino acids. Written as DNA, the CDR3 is TGCAGCGTTGAAGAAGCTGGGACCCCCAGTTACAATGAGCAGTTCTTC. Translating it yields CSVEEAGTPSYNEQFF.

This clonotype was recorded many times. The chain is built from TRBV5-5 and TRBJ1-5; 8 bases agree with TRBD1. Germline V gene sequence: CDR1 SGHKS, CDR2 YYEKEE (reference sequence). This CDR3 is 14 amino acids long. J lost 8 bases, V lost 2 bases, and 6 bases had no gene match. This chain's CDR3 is CASSFGRGLEPQHF. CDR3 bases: TGTGCCAGCAGCTTCGGCAGGGGGCTTGAGCCCCAGCATTTT.

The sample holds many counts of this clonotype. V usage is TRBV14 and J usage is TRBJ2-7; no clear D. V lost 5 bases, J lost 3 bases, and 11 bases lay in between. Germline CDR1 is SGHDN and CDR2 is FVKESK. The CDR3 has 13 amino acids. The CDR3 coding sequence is TGTGCCAGCAGCTCCCAATACGACTACGAGCAGTACTTC. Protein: CASSSQYDYEQYF.

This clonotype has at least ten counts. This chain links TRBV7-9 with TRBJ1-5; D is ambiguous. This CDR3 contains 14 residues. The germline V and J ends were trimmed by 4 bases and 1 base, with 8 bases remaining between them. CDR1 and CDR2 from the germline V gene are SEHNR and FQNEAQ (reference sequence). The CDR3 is CASSSHDSNQPQHF. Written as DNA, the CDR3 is TGTGCCAGCAGCTCCCACGACAGCAATCAGCCCCAGCATTTT.

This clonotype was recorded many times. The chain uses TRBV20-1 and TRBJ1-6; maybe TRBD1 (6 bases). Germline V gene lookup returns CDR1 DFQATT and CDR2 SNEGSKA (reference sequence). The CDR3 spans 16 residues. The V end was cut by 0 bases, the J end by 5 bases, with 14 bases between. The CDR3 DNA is TGCAGTGCTAGAGAGTTAGGGGGGGCCAATAATTCACCCCTCCACTTT. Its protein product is CSARELGGANNSPLHF.

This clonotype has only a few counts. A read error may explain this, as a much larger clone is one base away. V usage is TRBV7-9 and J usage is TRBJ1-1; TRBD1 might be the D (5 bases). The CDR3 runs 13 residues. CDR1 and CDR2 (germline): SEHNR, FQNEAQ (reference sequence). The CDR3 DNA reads TGTGCCAGCAGACAGACAGTGAACACTGGAGCTTTCTTT. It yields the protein CASRQTVNTGAFF.

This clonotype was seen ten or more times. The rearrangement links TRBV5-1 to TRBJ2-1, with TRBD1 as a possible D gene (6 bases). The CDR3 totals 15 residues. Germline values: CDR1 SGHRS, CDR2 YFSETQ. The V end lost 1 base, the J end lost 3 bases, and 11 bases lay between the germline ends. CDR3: CASSLLDRDYNEQFF. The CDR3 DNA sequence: TGCGCCAGCAGCTTGTTGGACAGAGACTACAATGAGCAGTTCTTC.

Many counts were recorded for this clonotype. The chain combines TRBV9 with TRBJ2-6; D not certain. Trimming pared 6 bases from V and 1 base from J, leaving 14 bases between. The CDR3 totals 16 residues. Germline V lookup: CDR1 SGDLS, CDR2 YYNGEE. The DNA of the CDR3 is TGTGCCAGCACTGGGCCGTCCCAATCTGGGGCCAACGTCCTGACTTTC. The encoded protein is CASTGPSQSGANVLTF.